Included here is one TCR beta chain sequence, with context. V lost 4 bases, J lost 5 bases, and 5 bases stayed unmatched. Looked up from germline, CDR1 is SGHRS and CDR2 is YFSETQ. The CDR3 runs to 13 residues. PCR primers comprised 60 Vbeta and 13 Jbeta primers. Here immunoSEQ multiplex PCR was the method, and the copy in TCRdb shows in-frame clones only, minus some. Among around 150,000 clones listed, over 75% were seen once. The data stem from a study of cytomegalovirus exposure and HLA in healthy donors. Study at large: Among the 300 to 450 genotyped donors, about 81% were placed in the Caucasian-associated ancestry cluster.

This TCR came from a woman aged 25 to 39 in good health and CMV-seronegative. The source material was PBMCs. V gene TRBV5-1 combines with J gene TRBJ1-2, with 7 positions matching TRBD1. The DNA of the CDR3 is TGCGCCAGCAGCCCGACAGGGATTTATGGCTACACCTTC. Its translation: CASSPTGIYGYTF.